This T cell receptor (beta chain) was sequenced in a study of persistence of HIV-infected CD4 T cells. Overall study: A median of around 8 years of suppressive ART preceded sampling. Blood samples, up to roughly 200 mL, came from multiple time points, except a couple of leukapheresis donors sampled once. General study points: Proviral oligoclonality tracked with TCR oligoclonality within the same sorted cells. Degenerate expanded CDR3beta sequences were enriched among CMV- and Gag-responding cells.

Sequencing used immunoSEQ version 4 in survey mode. Assay used: immunoSEQ multiplex PCR; TCRdb lists only in-frame clones, some missing. The repertoire includes approximately 31,000 clones, 82% of them detected once, and around 0.94% sits in the top ten. Trimming removed 3 bases at V and 4 bases at J, with 7 bases between. This CDR3 spans 11 amino acids. CDR1 and CDR2 (germline): DFQATT, SNEGSKA (reference sequence). Turning to this clone: The antigen remains undetermined.

Cells were stimulated with CMV-infected fibroblast lysates at 8 to 10 ug/mL. Memory cells lacking CD40L and CD69 with high CD45RO were sorted. Source: CD4+ T cells sorted from PBMCs after approximately 19-hour stimulation, taken from a patient who received antiretroviral therapy. The clonotype comes from an adult man with HIV who was CMV-seropositive. The chain is built from TRBV20-1 and TRBJ2-7, with D maybe TRBD2 (6 bases). The CDR3: CSARGGYEQYF. In nucleotides, the CDR3 is TGCAGTGCTAGGGGGGGTTACGAGCAGTACTTC.